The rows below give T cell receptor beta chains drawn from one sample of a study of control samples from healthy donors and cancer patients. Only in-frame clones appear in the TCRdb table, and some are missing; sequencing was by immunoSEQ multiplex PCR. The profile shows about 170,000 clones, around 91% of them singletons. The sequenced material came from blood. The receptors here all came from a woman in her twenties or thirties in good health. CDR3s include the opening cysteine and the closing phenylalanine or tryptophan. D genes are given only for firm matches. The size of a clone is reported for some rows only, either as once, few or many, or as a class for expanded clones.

cdr3_aa: CASSLETDTQYF
cdr3_nt: TGCGCCAGCAGCTTGGAGACAGATACGCAGTATTTT
clone_size: -
d_call: -
v_call: TRBV5-1
j_call: TRBJ2-3

cdr3_aa: CASSIQGPYSNQPQHF
cdr3_nt: TGTGCCAGCTCAATCCAGGGCCCTTATAGCAATCAGCCCCAGCATTTT
clone_size: few
d_call: -
v_call: TRBV18
j_call: TRBJ1-5

cdr3_aa: CASSEGGSGSQETQYF
cdr3_nt: TGTGCCAGCAGTGAAGGGGGTTCGGGGTCCCAAGAGACCCAGTACTTC
clone_size: -
d_call: -
v_call: TRBV6-1
j_call: TRBJ2-5

cdr3_aa: CASSPGLLNTEAFF
cdr3_nt: TGTGCCAGCAGCCCGGGACTACTGAACACTGAAGCTTTCTTT
clone_size: -
d_call: -
v_call: TRBV5-6
j_call: TRBJ1-1

cdr3_aa: CASSYRYTEAFF
cdr3_nt: TGTGCCAGCAGTTACAGGTACACTGAAGCTTTCTTT
clone_size: -
d_call: -
v_call: TRBV28
j_call: TRBJ1-1

cdr3_aa: CASSFGGYGYEQYF
cdr3_nt: TGTGCCAGCAGCTTCGGGGGTTACGGCTACGAGCAGTACTTC
clone_size: -
d_call: -
v_call: TRBV7-9
j_call: TRBJ2-7

cdr3_aa: CASSQVGTRSTDTQYF
cdr3_nt: TGTGCCAGCAGCCAAGTTGGGACTCGTAGCACAGATACGCAGTATTTT
clone_size: -
d_call: -
v_call: TRBV4-2
j_call: TRBJ2-3

cdr3_aa: CASSQDLTGGRETQYF
cdr3_nt: TGCGCCAGCAGCCAAGATTTGACAGGGGGCAGGGAGACCCAGTACTTC
clone_size: -
d_call: TRBD1
v_call: TRBV4-1
j_call: TRBJ2-5

cdr3_aa: CASSQTGPTEAFF
cdr3_nt: TGTGCCAGCAGCCAGACAGGGCCCACTGAAGCTTTCTTT
clone_size: -
d_call: TRBD1
v_call: TRBV7-9
j_call: TRBJ1-1

cdr3_aa: CATSDPTSGSPDTQYF
cdr3_nt: TGTGCCACCAGTGATCCGACTAGCGGGAGCCCAGATACGCAGTATTTT
clone_size: -
d_call: TRBD2
v_call: TRBV24-1
j_call: TRBJ2-3

cdr3_aa: CASSFGTAGNTIYF
cdr3_nt: TGTGCCAGCAGCTTCGGGACAGCTGGAAACACCATATATTTT
clone_size: many
d_call: TRBD1
v_call: TRBV9
j_call: TRBJ1-3

cdr3_aa: CASSLASGRVGDTQYF
cdr3_nt: TGTGCTAGCAGCTTAGCTAGCGGGAGGGTTGGAGATACGCAGTATTTT
clone_size: -
d_call: TRBD2
v_call: TRBV7-7
j_call: TRBJ2-3

cdr3_aa: CATSRDRLAGGTPLHF
cdr3_nt: TGTGCCACCAGCAGAGATCGTTTAGCAGGGGGGACACCCCTCCACTTT
clone_size: once
d_call: TRBD1
v_call: TRBV15
j_call: TRBJ1-6

cdr3_aa: CASSPLHTGPGNTIYF
cdr3_nt: TGTGCCAGCAGCCCCCTACACACAGGGCCTGGAAACACCATATATTTT
clone_size: -
d_call: -
v_call: TRBV3-1/TRBV3-2
j_call: TRBJ1-3

cdr3_aa: CASSSTGIAADTQYF
cdr3_nt: TGTGCCAGCAGCTCGACAGGGATAGCCGCAGATACGCAGTATTTT
clone_size: -
d_call: TRBD1
v_call: TRBV5-8
j_call: TRBJ2-3

cdr3_aa: CASSFPDRVNEKLFF
cdr3_nt: TGTGCCAGCAGTTTTCCGGACAGGGTAAACGAAAAACTGTTTTTT
clone_size: -
d_call: TRBD1
v_call: TRBV28
j_call: TRBJ1-4

cdr3_aa: CASKKGSVNTEAFF
cdr3_nt: TGTGCCAGTAAGAAGGGGTCGGTGAACACTGAAGCTTTCTTT
clone_size: -
d_call: -
v_call: TRBV19
j_call: TRBJ1-1

cdr3_aa: CASSNRQGHNSPLHF
cdr3_nt: TGTGCCAGTAGTAATCGACAGGGTCACAATTCACCCCTCCACTTT
clone_size: few
d_call: TRBD1
v_call: TRBV19
j_call: TRBJ1-6

cdr3_aa: CASSKVAGSNEQFF
cdr3_nt: TGTGCCAGTAGTAAGGTAGCGGGAAGCAATGAGCAGTTCTTC
clone_size: -
d_call: TRBD2
v_call: TRBV19
j_call: TRBJ2-1

cdr3_aa: CASSRGQEYTEAFF
cdr3_nt: TGTGCCAGCTCACGGGGACAGGAATACACTGAAGCTTTCTTT
clone_size: once
d_call: TRBD1
v_call: TRBV18
j_call: TRBJ1-1

cdr3_aa: CASSAQGALAKNIQYF
cdr3_nt: TGTGCCAGCAGCGCACAGGGGGCTTTGGCCAAAAACATTCAGTACTTC
clone_size: -
d_call: TRBD1
v_call: TRBV7-2
j_call: TRBJ2-4